One sample yielded the 13 T cell receptor beta chains listed below, sequenced in a study of type 1 regulatory T cells. TCRdb redid the calling of the reads with MiXCR, one entry per CDR3 protein. The profile covers some 18,000 distinct CDR3 sequences, with 10% to 13% appearing a single time and approximately 3% taken by the ten largest. The sequencing sample was made of CD4+ T cells, either the whole sample or a sorted fraction (not recorded which). These receptors came from a human donor in good health.

The table lists this clonotype with many counts. The V and J genes are TRBV19 and TRBJ1-1; D is ambiguous. V was clipped by 6 bases and J by 4 bases, with 24 bases between them. The CDR3 is 17 amino acids. The germline V gene encodes CDR1 LNHDA and CDR2 SQIVND (reference sequence). CDR3 DNA sequence: TGTGCCAGTAGGCCGTGGAGGGAGGGAGGCGAAAGCACTGAAGCTTTCTTT. Amino acid sequence: CASRPWREGGESTEAFF.

This clonotype showed up many times. The chain links TRBV13 to TRBJ2-1; D possibly corresponds to TRBD2 (5 bases). Germline lookup yields CDR1 PRHDT and CDR2 FYEKMQ (reference sequence). V was trimmed by 1 base and J by 0 bases, leaving 7 bases between them. The CDR3 is 15 amino acids. The CDR3 loop is CASSLEGSSYNEQFF. DNA for the CDR3: TGTGCCAGCAGCTTAGAAGGGAGCTCCTACAATGAGCAGTTCTTC.

This clonotype was detected ten times or more. This sequence joins TRBV5-6 and TRBJ1-1; the D is unclear. The CDR3 consists of 12 residues. The V end lost 2 bases, the J end lost 10 bases, and 12 bases lay between the germline ends. CDR1 and CDR2 from the germline V gene are SGHDT and YYEEEE. CDR3 loop: CASSLPTGGAFF. CDR3 in DNA: TGTGCCAGCAGCTTACCGACGGGTGGAGCTTTCTTT.

The chain joins TRBV12-3 or TRBV12-4 to TRBJ2-2; 13 bases are a match to TRBD2. Trimming cost V 5 bases and J 6 bases; bases outside gene matches: 3. CDR3 length: 15 residues. CDR3 sequence: CASSPGTSGAGELFF. The CDR3 coding sequence is TGTGCCAGCAGTCCGGGGACTAGCGGGGCCGGGGAGCTGTTTTTT.

By sample fraction, this clonotype is medium-sized. The gene calls are TRBV3-1 and TRBJ2-4, with D perhaps assigned TRBD1 or TRBD2 (5 bases each). The CDR3 totals 16 residues. The germline gives CDR1 LGHDT, CDR2 YNNKEL (reference sequence). Trimming took off 3 bases at V and 1 base at J, with 13 bases between the two ends. The CDR3 protein is CASSQRGSVAKNIQYF. The CDR3 DNA reads as TGTGCCAGCAGCCAGAGGGGTAGCGTCGCCAAAAACATTCAGTACTTC.

This clonotype was seen at least ten times. V gene TRBV12-3 or TRBV12-4 combines with J gene TRBJ1-2; perhaps TRBD1 as D (6 bases). CDR3 length equals 14 residues. With 4 bases removed from V and 2 bases from J, the gap between germline ends came to 11 bases. Here the CDR3 reads CASSSTDRNYGYTF. CDR3 nucleotides: TGTGCCAGCAGTTCCACGGACAGAAACTATGGCTACACCTTC.

In its sample, this clonotype was seen many times. The chain links TRBV7-8 to TRBJ2-7, with D unclear. Germline loops: CDR1 SGHVS, CDR2 FQNEAQ. Between the trimmed V and J ends, which lost 3 bases and 4 bases, there was a span of 13 bases. The CDR3 loop spans 14 amino acids. In DNA, the CDR3 is TGTGCCAGCAGCTTGGGTCTGGGCCGGTACGAGCAGTACTTC. Protein product: CASSLGLGRYEQYF.

For this clonotype: This clone may be a read error of a much larger clone one base away. CDR3 sequence: CGASGRTGSVGIQYF. Written as DNA, the CDR3 is TGCGGTGCTAGCGGGCGGACAGGATCTGTTGGCATTCAGTACTTC. The rearrangement links TRBV20-1 to TRBJ2-4; D is perhaps TRBD2 (8 bases). This CDR3 has 15 amino acids. Per the germline V gene, CDR1 is DFQATT and CDR2 is SNEGSKA (reference sequence).

The table lists this clonotype with many counts. In nucleotides, the CDR3 is TGTGCCAGCAGCCTCGGACCCGACACTGAAGCTTTCTTT. This gives the protein CASSLGPDTEAFF. The V gene is TRBV14, the J gene TRBJ1-1; D is uncertain. Germline CDR1 SGHDN, CDR2 FVKESK. V was trimmed by 4 bases and J by 3 bases, leaving 9 bases between them. There are 13 residues in the CDR3.

This clonotype was detected many times. The gene calls are TRBV7-2 and TRBJ1-1, with 11 bases aligning to TRBD1. The CDR3 consists of 17 residues. Germline trimming cut 5 bases from V and 0 bases from J; bases unmatched to any gene: 8. In germline, CDR1 is SGHTA, CDR2 FQGNSA. The CDR3 nucleotides are TGTGCCAGCAGCCGCGGGGGGACAGGGGGTTTGAACACTGAAGCTTTCTTT. Translating it yields CASSRGGTGGLNTEAFF. The full variable domain, in which reference TRBV7-2 and TRBJ1-1 provide the parts outside the CDR3, is GAGVSQSPSNKVTEKGKDVELRCDPISGHTALYWYRQSLGQGLEFLIYFQGNSAPDKSGLPSDRFSAERTGGSVSTLTIQRTQQEDSAVYLCASSRGGTGGLNTEAFFGQGTRLTVV.

This clonotype was seen many times. The chain employs TRBV5-1 and TRBJ1-2; no firm D call. This CDR3 spans 14 amino acids. The germline CDR1 and CDR2 sequences are SGHRS and YFSETQ. The germline V and J ends were trimmed by 0 bases and 8 bases, with 14 bases remaining between them. The CDR3 loop is CASSLGHNQEGYTF. As DNA, the CDR3 is TGCGCCAGCAGCTTGGGACACAATCAGGAGGGCTACACCTTC.

The sample holds a few counts of this clonotype. The V call is TRBV5-6, the J call TRBJ2-6, with D possibly matching TRBD1 (6 bases). Germline-derived CDR1 and CDR2 are SGHDT and YYEEEE. With 4 bases removed from V and 2 bases from J, the gap between germline ends came to 13 bases. The CDR3 length is 16 residues. CDR3 region: CASSPEGETGANVLTF. The CDR3 DNA follows: TGTGCCAGCAGCCCCGAGGGGGAAACTGGGGCCAACGTCCTGACTTTC.

This clonotype has at least ten counts. The chain joins TRBV4-1 to TRBJ2-2; no definite D call. CDR1 MGHRA and CDR2 YSYEKL come from the germline V gene. V lost 0 bases, J lost 7 bases, and 3 bases lay in between. CDR3 length equals 12 residues. In nucleotides, the CDR3 is TGCGCCAGCAGCCAAGATTTCGGGGAGCTGTTTTTT. Translating gives CASSQDFGELFF.